These 30 T cell receptor beta chains were all obtained from the same sample, sequenced in a study of persistence of HIV-infected CD4 T cells. Antigens of these TCRs are unknown. Sequencing used immunoSEQ version 4 in survey mode. The protocol was immunoSEQ multiplex PCR, while the TCRdb copy is restricted to in-frame clones and leaves out a portion. The table lists over 25,000 clones, approximately 78% of them singletons. Lysates of CMV-infected fibroblasts at around 9.9 ug/mL stimulated these cells. Sorted nonresponding memory CD4+ T cells were CD40L-negative, CD69-negative, CD45RO-high. Here the sequenced sample was CD4+ T cells sorted from PBMCs after roughly 20-hour stimulation, taken from a patient who received antiretroviral therapy. The source is an adult man with HIV who was CMV-seropositive.

V usage is TRBV20-1 and J usage is TRBJ2-1; D unresolved. This CDR3 region has 13 residues. Germline CDR1 is DFQATT and CDR2 is SNEGSKA (reference sequence). V lost 3 bases and J 8 bases, leaving 14 bases between the germline ends. The CDR3 protein is CSASIVQEDEQFF. CDR3 nucleotide sequence: TGCAGTGCTAGTATAGTCCAGGAAGATGAGCAGTTCTTC.

The chain recombines TRBV6-2 or TRBV6-3 with TRBJ2-2, with a weak D call TRBD1 (5 bases). Germline V gene data show CDR1 as MNHEY and CDR2 as SVGEGT. V lost 2 bases and J 1 base, leaving 5 bases between the germline ends. The CDR3 loop spans 14 amino acids. CDR3 amino acids: CASSYDRNTGELFF. The CDR3 DNA reads TGTGCCAGCAGTTACGACAGGAACACCGGGGAGCTGTTTTTT.

The gene calls are TRBV5-1 and TRBJ2-7; D unclear. Germline V gives CDR1 SGHRS, CDR2 YFSETQ. This CDR3 has 15 residues. V was pared by 0 bases and J by 2 bases, with 12 bases between. The chain's CDR3 is CASSLEQRGPYEQYF. DNA for the CDR3: TGCGCCAGCAGCTTGGAACAGCGCGGCCCCTACGAGCAGTACTTC. Filled out from reference TRBV5-1 and TRBJ2-7, the complete variable domain reads KAGVTQTPRYLIKTRGQQVTLSCSPISGHRSVSWYQQTPGQGLQFLFEYFSETQRNKGNFPGRFSGRQFSNSRSEMNVSTLELGDSALYLCASSLEQRGPYEQYFGPGTRLTVT.

This sequence joins TRBV5-1 and TRBJ2-7, with 7 bases fitting TRBD2. The V segment lost 0 bases and the J segment 2 bases; nucleotides outside the gene matches: 14. From germline, CDR1 is SGHRS and CDR2 YFSETQ. This CDR3 has 18 amino acids. The CDR3 loop is CASSLGPVQRDTPYEQYF. CDR3 nucleotide sequence: TGCGCCAGCAGCTTGGGGCCCGTACAGCGGGATACTCCCTACGAGCAGTACTTC.

This clone was detected only once. CDR3 in amino acids: CASSVAGGGGTQYF. CDR3 in DNA: TGTGCCAGCAGCGTAGCGGGGGGAGGAGGTACGCAGTATTTT. V gene TRBV9 combines with J gene TRBJ2-3; 7 bases fit TRBD2. The CDR3 is 14 residues long. Germline V gives CDR1 SGDLS, CDR2 YYNGEE. V shed 0 bases and J 8 bases; nucleotides not matched to a gene: 6.

This clone was seen just once. The gene calls are TRBV6-5 and TRBJ1-2; D is perhaps TRBD1 (5 bases). The V gene lost 6 bases and the J gene lost 4 bases, with 18 bases spanning the gap. The CDR3 covers 15 residues. The germline V gene encodes CDR1 MNHEY and CDR2 SVGAGI. Written as DNA, the CDR3 is TGTGCCAGCAGAATAGCGGGGACCTCATCCTATGGCTACACCTTC. This gives the protein CASRIAGTSSYGYTF.

The chain has TRBV7-3 and TRBJ2-2, with a weak D call TRBD2 (6 bases). This CDR3 contains 16 residues. Germline CDR1 reads SGHTA; CDR2 reads FQGTGA. Trimming shortened V by 2 bases and J by 5 bases, and 15 bases separated the two germline ends. CDR3 loop: CASSLGAGPGTGELFF. CDR3 DNA: TGTGCCAGCAGCTTAGGGGCGGGGCCGGGGACCGGGGAGCTGTTTTTT.

The chain employs TRBV11-2 and TRBJ1-3; a weak D match, TRBD1 (6 bases). CDR1 is SGHAT and CDR2 is FQNNGV in the germline V gene. The CDR3 spans 18 residues. The V end lost 5 bases, the J end lost 4 bases, and 24 bases lay between the germline ends. The CDR3 DNA reads as TGTGCCAGCAGCACAGGGACCCAGTGGGACCCGTCCGGAAACACCATATATTTT. Its translation is CASSTGTQWDPSGNTIYF.

The chain recombines TRBV5-1 with TRBJ1-1, with TRBD1 as a possible D gene (5 bases). Trimming shortened V by 4 bases and J by 5 bases, and 21 bases separated the two germline ends. Germline V gene data show CDR1 as SGHRS and CDR2 as YFSETQ. The CDR3 covers 16 residues. The CDR3 loop reads CASSTQGGGGMTEAFF. The CDR3 nucleotides are TGCGCCAGCAGCACCCAAGGTGGTGGGGGAATGACTGAAGCTTTCTTT. Supplemented by reference TRBV5-1 and TRBJ1-1, the full variable domain reads KAGVTQTPRYLIKTRGQQVTLSCSPISGHRSVSWYQQTPGQGLQFLFEYFSETQRNKGNFPGRFSGRQFSNSRSEMNVSTLELGDSALYLCASSTQGGGGMTEAFFGQGTRLTVV.

There are a few counts of this clone. The CDR3 DNA follows: TGTGCCAGCAGTTTTCAGGGAAGCACTGAAGCTTTCTTT. Protein product: CASSFQGSTEAFF. V and J are TRBV6-6 and TRBJ1-1, with D possibly matching TRBD1 (5 bases). Per the germline V gene, CDR1 is MNHNY and CDR2 is SVGAGI (reference sequence). The germline V and J ends were trimmed by 4 bases and 4 bases, with 10 bases remaining between them. The CDR3 is made up of 13 amino acids.

This chain connects TRBV5-5 to TRBJ1-1, with TRBD1 as a possible D gene (5 bases). CDR1 is SGHKS and CDR2 is YYEKEE in the germline V gene (reference sequence). Trimming took off 0 bases at V and 5 bases at J, with 20 bases between the two ends. The CDR3 is made up of 17 amino acids. This chain's CDR3 is CASSLGPNRSGGTEAFF. The CDR3 DNA sequence: TGTGCCAGCAGCTTGGGCCCGAACAGGTCCGGGGGAACTGAAGCTTTCTTT. Looking up the rest from reference TRBV5-5 and TRBJ1-1 gives the full variable domain: DAGVTQSPTHLIKTRGQQVTLRCSPISGHKSVSWYQQVLGQGPQFIFQYYEKEERGRGNFPDRFSARQFPNYSSELNVNALLLGDSALYLCASSLGPNRSGGTEAFFGQGTRLTVV.

V usage is TRBV10-2 and J usage is TRBJ1-2, with D tentatively TRBD1 (5 bases). V lost 10 bases to trimming and J lost 8 bases, with 17 bases between them. This CDR3 spans 12 amino acids. Germline assignment: CDR1 WSHSY and CDR2 SAAADI. CDR3 loop: CATHRDRLGYTF. The DNA for the CDR3 is TGCGCCACCCACCGGGACCGCCTAGGCTACACCTTC.

The V call is TRBV6-2 or TRBV6-3, the J call TRBJ1-2; no reliable D call. CDR3 size: 12 residues. Germline V lookup: CDR1 MNHEY, CDR2 SVGEGT. V lost 4 bases and J lost 7, with 10 bases in between. Here the CDR3 reads CASSWREGGYTF. The DNA of the CDR3 is TGTGCCAGCAGTTGGAGGGAAGGTGGCTACACCTTC.

The J gene is TRBJ2-1, the V gene TRBV19, with 11 positions matching TRBD2. CDR1 is LNHDA and CDR2 is SQIVND in the germline V gene (reference sequence). The CDR3 sequence is 14 residues long. V shed 5 bases, J shed 7 bases, and the junction held 4 bases outside the gene matches. In DNA form, the CDR3 reads TGTGCCAGTAGTCCCGCTAGCGGGGGGAATGAGCAGTTCTTC. This gives the protein CASSPASGGNEQFF.

The J gene is TRBJ1-2, the V gene TRBV28, with 7 positions matching TRBD1. CDR3 length: 15 amino acids. CDR1 and CDR2 from the germline V gene are MDHEN and SYDVKM. Germline trimming cut 4 bases from V and 8 bases from J; bases unmatched to any gene: 13. The CDR3 coding sequence is TGTGCCAGCAGTTCGCAGGGACAGTCGATCACAGGCTACACCTTC. Translating gives CASSSQGQSITGYTF.

The chain has TRBV15 and TRBJ2-5; D is possibly TRBD1 (6 bases). This CDR3 comprises 15 residues. The germline V gene has CDR1 LNHNV and CDR2 YYDKDF (reference sequence). Trimming shortened V by 0 bases and J by 1 base, and 9 bases separated the two germline ends. The CDR3 bases are TGTGCCACCAGCAGAGAGGGGGCCCCCCAAGAGACCCAGTACTTC. This sequence encodes CATSREGAPQETQYF.

This clone has more than one count but fewer than ten. The CDR3 DNA follows: TGTGCCAGCAGCTCCCGACAGGGGGCGAATTCACCCCTCCACTTT. It is translated as CASSSRQGANSPLHF. The V call is TRBV7-6, the J call TRBJ1-6, with 10 nucleotides matching TRBD1. After removal of 4 bases from V and 7 bases from J, the junction contained 4 bases not matched to a gene. Germline V lookup: CDR1 SGHVS, CDR2 FNYEAQ. The CDR3 runs to 15 residues.

The rearrangement joins TRBV7-3 to TRBJ2-1; possibly TRBD1 or TRBD2 for D (5 bases each). V was shortened by 1 base and J by 1 base, with 5 bases between the two germline ends. Germline CDR1 and CDR2: SGHTA and FQGTGA. The CDR3 extends over 14 amino acids. The CDR3 DNA sequence: TGTGCCAGCAGCTTAAGGGGGTCCTACAATGAGCAGTTCTTC. Its translation: CASSLRGSYNEQFF.

J is TRBJ1-1 and V is TRBV3-1 (or the pseudogene TRBV3-2); D remains ambiguous. V dropped 0 bases and J dropped 1 base, with 6 bases sitting between them. Looked up from germline, CDR1 is LGHDT and CDR2 is YNNKEL (reference sequence). The CDR3 loop spans 14 amino acids. CDR3 sequence: CASSQEQGNTEAFF. For the CDR3, the DNA is TGTGCCAGCAGCCAAGAACAAGGGAACACTGAAGCTTTCTTT.

The gene calls are TRBV18 and TRBJ1-3, with D unresolved. Per germline, CDR1 KGHSH and CDR2 LQKENI. V shed 3 bases and J shed 8 bases, with 14 bases lying between them. The CDR3 consists of 14 residues. CDR3 DNA: TGTGCCAGCTCACCCTTCCACCTCATAGACACCATATATTTT. It is translated as CASSPFHLIDTIYF. Based on the CDR3 plus reference TRBV18 and TRBJ1-3, the full variable domain is NAGVMQNPRHLVRRRGQEARLRCSPMKGHSHVYWYRQLPEEGLKFMVYLQKENIIDESGMPKERFSAEFPKEGPSILRIQQVVRGDSAAYFCASSPFHLIDTIYFGEGSWLTVV.

This sequence joins TRBV7-8 and TRBJ2-1; perhaps TRBD2 as D (6 bases). V lost 1 base, J lost 7 bases, and 11 bases lay in between. The CDR3 contains 14 residues. Germline V gives CDR1 SGHVS, CDR2 FQNEAQ. CDR3 nucleotide sequence: TGTGCCAGCAGCTTAGAGGGACTCGCGAATGAGCAGTTCTTC. Translated, it gives CASSLEGLANEQFF.

The genes are TRBV28 and TRBJ2-5; 9 bases fit TRBD2. Germline V gives CDR1 MDHEN, CDR2 SYDVKM. The CDR3 extends over 15 amino acids. With V trimmed by 2 bases and J by 5 bases, 6 bases remained unmatched. The CDR3 protein is CASSLTSGGRETQYF. The CDR3 DNA follows: TGTGCCAGCAGTTTAACCAGCGGGGGGCGGGAGACCCAGTACTTC. Based on the CDR3 plus reference TRBV28 and TRBJ2-5, the full variable domain is DVKVTQSSRYLVKRTGEKVFLECVQDMDHENMFWYRQDPGLGLRLIYFSYDVKMKEKGDIPEGYSVSREKKERFSLILESASTNQTSMYLCASSLTSGGRETQYFGPGTRLLVL.

This clone occurred once. The V gene is TRBV28, the J gene TRBJ2-7; D may match TRBD1 or TRBD2 (5 bases each). Trimming removed 7 bases at V and 3 bases at J, with 16 bases between. CDR1 and CDR2 from the germline V gene are MDHEN and SYDVKM. The length of the CDR3 is 14 residues. In nucleotides, the CDR3 is TGTGCCAGCAACCCCCAGGGAGAAGTCTACGAGCAGTACTTC. It encodes CASNPQGEVYEQYF.

V gene TRBV28 combines with J gene TRBJ1-2; 10 positions match TRBD1. The CDR3 is made up of 16 amino acids. The V gene's germline CDR1 is MDHEN and CDR2 SYDVKM. After removal of 0 bases from V and 2 bases from J, the junction contained 3 bases not matched to a gene. CDR3 region: CASSLWGDRGNYGYTF. The CDR3 DNA is TGTGCCAGCAGTTTATGGGGGGACAGGGGAAACTATGGCTACACCTTC.

V gene TRBV2 combines with J gene TRBJ1-3; D gene unclear. Germline V gives CDR1 SNHLY, CDR2 FYNNEI. V lost 0 bases and J lost 4, with 10 bases in between. CDR3 length: 15 residues. CDR3 DNA: TGTGCCAGCAGTGAAGCTGGGGTTTCAGGAAACACCATATATTTT. Translating it yields CASSEAGVSGNTIYF.

The V call is TRBV28, the J call TRBJ2-1; D not certain. V was shortened by 10 bases and J by 2 bases, with 15 bases between the two germline ends. From germline, CDR1 is MDHEN and CDR2 SYDVKM. The CDR3 length is 14 residues. The CDR3 sequence is CATHSGLTYNEQFF. In nucleotides, the CDR3 is TGTGCCACCCATTCGGGCCTCACCTACAATGAGCAGTTCTTC.

The chain combines TRBV7-9 with TRBJ2-3, with D perhaps TRBD1 (5 bases). This CDR3 contains 15 residues. The germline V and J ends were trimmed by 8 bases and 4 bases, with 19 bases remaining between them. Germline CDR1 reads SEHNR; CDR2 reads FQNEAQ (reference sequence). CDR3 coding DNA: TGTGCCAGCCGTCTTACCGGAGTGGGGCCAGATACGCAGTATTTT. The encoded protein is CASRLTGVGPDTQYF. Full variable domain (remainder filled in from reference TRBV7-9 and TRBJ2-3): DTGVSQNPRHKITKRGQNVTFRCDPISEHNRLYWYRQTLGQGPEFLTYFQNEAQLEKSRLLSDRFSAERPKGSFSTLEIQRTEQGDSAMYLCASRLTGVGPDTQYFGPGTRLTVL.

The chain recombines TRBV7-3 with TRBJ2-2; D might be TRBD1 or TRBD2, each matching 5 bases. Germline V gene data show CDR1 as SGHTA and CDR2 as FQGTGA. V gave up 6 bases and J gave up 2 bases, with 16 bases separating them. This CDR3 spans 16 amino acids. The CDR3 coding sequence is TGTGCCAGCAGTCTAACCCGGGACGGTAACACCGGGGAGCTGTTTTTT. Protein sequence: CASSLTRDGNTGELFF.

The chain is built from TRBV6-5 and TRBJ2-7; tentative D call: TRBD1 (5 bases). With 4 bases removed from V and 3 bases from J, the gap between germline ends came to 7 bases. The CDR3 contains 12 residues. The germline V gene encodes CDR1 MNHEY and CDR2 SVGAGI. The CDR3 sequence: CASSFDSYEQYF. The CDR3, as DNA: TGTGCCAGCAGTTTTGACAGCTACGAGCAGTACTTC.

J is TRBJ2-3 and V is TRBV7-2; 8 bases are shared with TRBD2. Germline V gene sequence: CDR1 SGHTA, CDR2 FQGNSA. The CDR3 runs 16 residues. Trimming cost V 5 bases and J 1 base; bases outside gene matches: 8. This chain's CDR3 is CASSPEGRGGTDTQYF. CDR3 DNA: TGTGCCAGCAGCCCGGAGGGGCGGGGGGGCACAGATACGCAGTATTTT.